The 4 T cell receptor beta chains given below trace back to one sample, sequenced in a study of shared clonotypes between healthy human individuals. Libraries were prepared by immunoSEQ multiplex PCR; TCRdb keeps only in-frame clonotypes and omits some of them. The sample lists approximately 2,200,000 clones; roughly 91% were seen once. Naive CD8 cells were CD45RO-negative, positively selected for CCR7, excluding terminally differentiated effector memory CD45RA+ cells. Sequencing used naive CD8+ T cells from PBMCs. The source of these receptors is a man aged 18 to 29 in good health. Some clones in this sample may be carry-over from other donors' samples.

Turning to this clone: The same CDR3 is also encoded by other DNA sequences in this sample. V and J are TRBV7-8 and TRBJ1-1, with D perhaps TRBD1 (6 bases). Trimming took 1 base from V and 4 from J, leaving 13 bases between them. The germline CDR1 and CDR2 sequences are SGHVS and FQNEAQ. The CDR3 totals 15 residues. CDR3 protein: CASSLGRGGSTEAFF. For the CDR3, the DNA is TGTGCCAGCAGCTTAGGCAGGGGAGGTAGCACTGAAGCTTTCTTT.

V and J are TRBV7-9 and TRBJ2-1, with 9 bases identical to TRBD2. The length of the CDR3 is 15 residues. V gave up 3 bases and J gave up 5 bases; unmatched junction bases: 5. From germline, CDR1 is SEHNR and CDR2 FQNEAQ (reference sequence). The CDR3 nucleotides read TGTGCCAGCAGCTTCCCGGCTAGCGGGAACAATGAGCAGTTCTTC. Translation: CASSFPASGNNEQFF. Full variable domain (missing parts from reference TRBV7-9 and TRBJ2-1): DTGVSQNPRHKITKRGQNVTFRCDPISEHNRLYWYRQTLGQGPEFLTYFQNEAQLEKSRLLSDRFSAERPKGSFSTLEIQRTEQGDSAMYLCASSFPASGNNEQFFGPGTRLTVL.

The chain combines TRBV7-2 with TRBJ2-1, with 10 bases matching TRBD2. Germline CDR1 is SGHTA and CDR2 is FQGNSA. CDR3 length: 15 amino acids. With 5 bases clipped from V and 6 bases from J, the junction kept 7 bases outside the gene matches. CDR3 sequence (DNA): TGTGCCAGCAGCCTAGGGACTAGCGAGGCCAATGAGCAGTTCTTC. It codes for CASSLGTSEANEQFF.

This clone is a singleton in its sample. V usage is TRBV2 and J usage is TRBJ2-1; D gene ambiguous. The CDR3 has 12 amino acids. V lost 7 bases to trimming and J lost 4 bases, with 8 bases between them. Germline lookup yields CDR1 SNHLY and CDR2 FYNNEI. The CDR3 nucleotides are TGTGCCAGCAAGGCAGGATACAATGAGCAGTTCTTC. It yields the protein CASKAGYNEQFF. The entire variable domain, with the rest obtained from reference TRBV2 and TRBJ2-1, is as follows: EPEVTQTPSHQVTQMGQEVILRCVPISNHLYFYWYRQILGQKVEFLVSFYNNEISEKSEIFDDQFSVERPDGSNFTLKIRSTKLEDSAMYFCASKAGYNEQFFGPGTRLTVL.